This record concerns one T cell receptor beta chain sequence. This clonotype was seen more than once but under ten times. Its cognate antigen has yet to be identified. Base qualities are missing; no much larger clone stands one base away. These data belong to a study of T cell repertoires in cytomegalovirus infection (dated by TCRdb to the late 2010s). Turning to the overall study: Peptide stimulations targeted recently identified HLA-C-restricted CMV epitopes, whose presentation resists viral immunomodulation, together with well-studied HLA-B-restricted epitopes. The HLA type of each donor mattered for the analysis, because public TCR beta signatures pointed to carriage of CMV infection along with the matching HLA type.

CDR1 and CDR2 were assigned from the germline V gene as SGDLS and YYNGEE. Trimming costs V 0 bases and J 4 bases, and their ends lie 13 bases apart. Taken from cysteine to phenylalanine, the CDR3 has 15 residues. Of the read, only the CDR3 DNA is kept; its 45 bases are in frame from base 1. This sample's treatment or condition label indicates: in vitro stimulation with specific CMV peptide epitopes to enrich CMV-specific T cells. The investigation overall reported the following: The ex vivo response was dominated by HLA-C-restricted CMV-specific TCR beta clonotypes, which also provided the single most frequent clonotype in two of eight donors. Cumulative frequency of public TCR beta family members discriminated carriers of CMV infection plus the relevant HLA type in this cohort and an independent approximately 350-donor cohort.

Instrument used: Illumina HiSeq 1500. The public reads were reprocessed in TCRdb via fastp at Q25 and MiXCR, keeping in-frame beta chains. A single entry per CDR3 protein holds the most common genes and DNA from its merged rows. This sample has about 350,000 distinct CDR3 sequences in its table, and about 35% of those were observed once. Approximately 15% of the sample goes to the ten largest clones. The chain couples TRBV9 to TRBJ1-1, and perhaps TRBD1 as D gene, on 5 matching bases. The starting material was cultured PBMCs, obtained from culture after CMV antigen stimulation. This TCR was recovered from a human donor in good health (CMV status not recorded). Some clones in this sample may be carry-over from other donors' samples. CDR3 region: CASSVDDRRGTEAFF. The sequenced DNA: TGTGCCAGCAGCGTAGATGACCGGAGGGGCACTGAAGCTTTCTTT. Here the CDR3 is joined to the reference TRBV9 and TRBJ1-1 genes, and the full variable domain is: DSGVTQTPKHLITATGQRVTLRCSPRSGDLSVYWYQQSLDQGLQFLIQYYNGEERAKGNILERFSAQQFPDLHSELNLSSLELGDSALYFCASSVDDRRGTEAFFGQGTRLTVV.